Sequencing of this TCR beta chain was carried out in a study of blood T cell repertoires in COVID-19. Study in general: Material from acute and convalescent COVID-19 was sourced from the United States, Italy and Spain.

Original processing methods: Quantification of nucleated cells was approximated via reference gene primer amplification. The protocol was immunoSEQ multiplex PCR, while the TCRdb copy is restricted to in-frame clones and leaves out a portion. The V and J calls and clone size are taken from that table; D and trimming were inferred from the DNA. The sample records some 170,000 clones, 87% being singletons. Across under 25 US areas, participants ranged in age from 18 to 89 years. Participants reported their clinical history, and cohort assignment relied on those reports. CDR3 size: 14 residues. The V and J ends lost 1 base and 1 base respectively, with 7 bases between them. CDR1 is SNHLY and CDR2 is FYNNEI in the germline V gene.

This receptor was taken from a human donor with acute COVID-19. The donor label of this sample is uncertain. The specimen sequenced was PBMCs or T cells enriched from blood (not recorded which). This rearrangement joins TRBV2 to TRBJ1-1; D may be TRBD1 (6 bases). CDR3 in amino acids: CASSEGTANTEAFF. For the CDR3, the DNA is TGTGCCAGCAGTGAAGGGACAGCGAACACTGAAGCTTTCTTT. Variable domain in full (rest from reference TRBV2 and TRBJ1-1): EPEVTQTPSHQVTQMGQEVILRCVPISNHLYFYWYRQILGQKVEFLVSFYNNEISEKSEIFDDQFSVERPDGSNFTLKIRSTKLEDSAMYFCASSEGTANTEAFFGQGTRLTVV.